This T cell receptor (beta chain) was obtained from a study of metastatic and nonmetastatic thyroid tumors. This CDR3 has 15 amino acids. CDR1 MNHNY and CDR2 SVGAGI come from the germline V gene (reference sequence). V lost 0 bases and J lost 5; bases outside the gene matches: 5. TCRdb re-clonotyped the PCR reads through MiXCR. Seen here are thousands of clones, about a quarter observed once, and the top ten hold approximately 13%. Nobody among the patients had been given any treatment before thyroid surgery. The V call is TRBV6-6, the J call TRBJ1-1; 8 bases are shared with TRBD1. The sequencing input was adjacent normal tissue. This clonotype was obtained from a female donor with papillary thyroid cancer or a benign thyroid nodule (not recorded which). Some clones in this sample may be carry-over from other donors' samples. Here the CDR3 reads CASSYSRTGSTEAFF. The CDR3 nucleotides read TGTGCCAGCAGTTACTCGCGGACAGGGAGTACTGAAGCTTTCTTT.